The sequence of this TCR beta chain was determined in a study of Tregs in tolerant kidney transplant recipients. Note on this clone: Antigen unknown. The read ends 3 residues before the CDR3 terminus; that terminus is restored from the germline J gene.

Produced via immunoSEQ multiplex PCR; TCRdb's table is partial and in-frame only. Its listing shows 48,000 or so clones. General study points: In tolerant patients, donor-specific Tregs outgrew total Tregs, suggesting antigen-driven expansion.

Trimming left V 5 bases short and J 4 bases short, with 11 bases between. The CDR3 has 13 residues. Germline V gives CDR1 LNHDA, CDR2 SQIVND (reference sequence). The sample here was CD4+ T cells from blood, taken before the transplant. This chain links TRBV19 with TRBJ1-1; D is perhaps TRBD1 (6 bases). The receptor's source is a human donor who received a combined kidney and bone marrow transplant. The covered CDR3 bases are TGTGCCAGTAGTTTGGGAGGGGGCACTGAA. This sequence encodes CASSLGGGTE. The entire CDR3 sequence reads CASSLGGGTEAFF.